Presented here are 18 T cell receptor beta chains from one specimen sequenced in a study of blood T cells in healthy people across ages. Combining a sample-barcoded 5' primer with a J-beta primer mix, a second PCR ran for roughly 7 to 11 cycles. TCRdb reanalysed the 5' RACE reads using MiXCR and keeps one entry per CDR3 protein. The profile covers approximately 800,000 distinct CDR3 sequences, with 58% appearing a single time and 20% to 25% taken by the ten largest. Source material: blood. The origin of the receptors is a man under 40 in good health.

This clonotype was counted a single time. CDR3 residues: CATSRDPSGGPGYNEQYF. For the CDR3, the DNA is TGTGCCACCAGCAGAGATCCCAGCGGGGGGCCTGGCTACAATGAGCAGTACTTC. J is TRBJ2-1 and V is TRBV15; 9 nucleotides line up with TRBD2. TRBJ2-7 matches the DNA end more closely, so the J call is doubtful. Germline V gives CDR1 LNHNV, CDR2 YYDKDF (reference sequence). The CDR3 consists of 18 residues.

The V call is TRBV2, the J call TRBJ2-5; 10 bases match TRBD2. V gave up 1 base and J gave up 5 bases; unmatched junction bases: 10. Germline loops: CDR1 SNHLY, CDR2 FYNNEI. The CDR3 is 17 residues long. CDR3 nucleotide sequence: TGTGCCAGCAGTGAAGGCACCCTGCTAGCGGGAGACGAGACCCAGTACTTC. Translated: CASSEGTLLAGDETQYF.

This clonotype was counted only a few times. The V gene is TRBV27, the J gene TRBJ2-7; 8 bases are a match to TRBD2. CDR1 MNHEY and CDR2 SMNVEV come from the germline V gene (reference sequence). V was clipped by 3 bases and J by 4 bases; unmatched bases: 5. The CDR3 contains 14 residues. Here the CDR3 reads CASSFAGLAYEQYF. The CDR3 nucleotides are TGTGCCAGCAGTTTTGCAGGACTAGCATACGAGCAGTACTTC.

V and J are TRBV21-1 and TRBJ2-1; the table's D call, TRBD2, has no DNA check behind it. TRBV21-1 has pseudogene status. The CDR3 covers 10 residues. CDR3 sequence reads: CASRRLVLFF. CDR3 sequence (DNA): TGTGCCAGCAGAAGACTAGTTTTGTTCTTC.

This chain uses TRBV5-1 with TRBJ2-5; 8 bases are shared with TRBD2. V was pared by 0 bases and J by 11 bases, with 12 bases of the junction left unmatched. Germline CDR1 is SGHRS and CDR2 is YFSETQ. The CDR3 consists of 15 residues. The CDR3 bases are TGCGCCAGCAGCTTGGCTAGCGGGCCCGTTGTAGAGCAGTACTTC. Residues: CASSLASGPVVEQYF.

This clonotype has a handful of counts. This chain uses TRBV29-1 with TRBJ2-1; D possibly uses TRBD1 or TRBD2 (6 bases each). CDR3 size: 11 residues. Germline-derived CDR1 and CDR2 are SQVTM and ANQGSEA. Trimming removed 7 bases at V and 9 bases at J, with 13 bases between. CDR3 residues: CSGQQGGEQFF. CDR3 DNA: TGCAGCGGCCAACAGGGAGGTGAGCAGTTCTTC.

The V gene is TRBV20-1, the J gene TRBJ2-3, with D perhaps TRBD1 or TRBD2 (6 bases each). V was pared by 6 bases and J by 2 bases, with 12 bases between. CDR1 is DFQATT, CDR2 SNEGSKA, per germline (reference sequence). CDR3 length: 13 residues. CDR3 bases: TGCAGTGCCGGGGGCCAATCCACAGATACGCAGTATTTT. This gives the protein CSAGGQSTDTQYF.

The table lists this clonotype with a few counts. The V and J genes are TRBV29-1 and TRBJ2-7; 7 bases map to TRBD2. V was clipped by 3 bases and J by 0 bases; unmatched bases: 5. CDR3 length: 14 residues. CDR1 is SQVTM, CDR2 ANQGSEA, per germline. CDR3 in amino acids: CSVEAAGSSYEQYF. In nucleotides, the CDR3 is TGCAGCGTTGAGGCAGCGGGAAGCTCCTACGAGCAGTACTTC.

In its sample, this clonotype was seen a few times. The J gene is TRBJ1-6, the V gene TRBV24-1; D remains unclear. The V end lost 5 bases, the J end lost 4 bases, and 8 bases lay between the germline ends. Germline V gene sequence: CDR1 KGHDR, CDR2 SFDVKD. This CDR3 is built from 14 residues. Here the CDR3 reads CATSARMYNSPLHF. The CDR3 DNA reads as TGTGCCACCAGTGCAAGGATGTATAATTCACCCCTCCACTTT.

This clonotype showed up just a few times. The chain recombines TRBV5-1 with TRBJ2-7; maybe TRBD2 (5 bases). CDR3 length equals 13 residues. Germline CDR1 is SGHRS and CDR2 is YFSETQ. V was clipped by 4 bases and J by 1 base, with 9 bases between them. CDR3 amino acids: CASSPERSYEQYF. In DNA, the CDR3 is TGCGCCAGCAGCCCCGAGCGGTCCTACGAGCAGTACTTC.

A single count supports this clonotype. The rearrangement links TRBV10-3 to TRBJ1-4, with D unresolved. The CDR3 runs 15 residues. The V gene's germline CDR1 is ENHRY and CDR2 SYGVKD. Trimming stripped 11 bases from V and 2 bases from J, with 18 bases between. The chain's CDR3 is CAPGLIGTTNEKLFF. The CDR3 DNA reads as TGTGCCCCCGGCCTGATCGGCACTACTAATGAAAAACTGTTTTTT.

This clonotype was counted only a few times. The V gene is TRBV20-1, the J gene TRBJ2-5; D is possibly TRBD1 (6 bases). The CDR3 is made up of 13 amino acids. CDR1 is DFQATT and CDR2 is SNEGSKA in the germline V gene (reference sequence). Trimming pared 6 bases from V and 2 bases from J, leaving 13 bases between. CDR3 residues: CSAQGRIQETQYF. As DNA, the CDR3 is TGCAGTGCCCAGGGGCGGATACAAGAGACCCAGTACTTC.

The rearrangement joins TRBV7-2 to TRBJ1-6; D gene unclear. Trimming left V 5 bases short and J 7 bases short, with 15 bases between. Germline V CDR1 and CDR2: SGHTA, FQGNSA. CDR3 length equals 15 residues. For the CDR3, the DNA is TGTGCCAGCAGCGCCCGACGGGGAGGCAATTCACCCCTCCACTTT. Amino acid sequence: CASSARRGGNSPLHF.

The genes are TRBV7-9 and TRBJ1-5, with 11 positions matching TRBD1. V lost 4 bases to trimming and J lost 4 bases; unmatched junction nucleotides: 9. The CDR3 has 17 residues. Germline V gives CDR1 SEHNR, CDR2 FQNEAQ (reference sequence). Here the CDR3 DNA reads TGTGCCAGCAGCTCGCCCCAGGGGACAGGGGGGAATCAGCCCCAGCATTTT. It specifies CASSSPQGTGGNQPQHF.

This chain connects TRBV20-1 to TRBJ2-3; 13 bases are shared with TRBD2. Trimming at V came to 5 bases and at J to 3 bases, leaving 5 bases not matched to a gene. Germline lookup yields CDR1 DFQATT and CDR2 SNEGSKA (reference sequence). The CDR3 is 15 amino acids. Written as DNA, the CDR3 is TGCAGTGCTCGGACTAGCGGGAGTTGGACAGATACGCAGTATTTT. Translated: CSARTSGSWTDTQYF.

The chain carries TRBV15 and TRBJ1-1; D remains unclear. This CDR3 contains 14 residues. The germline V gene has CDR1 LNHNV and CDR2 YYDKDF (reference sequence). The V end lost 0 bases, the J end lost 1 base, and 6 bases lay between the germline ends. The CDR3 loop reads CATSRDAENTEAFF. CDR3 in DNA: TGTGCCACCAGCAGAGATGCGGAGAACACTGAAGCTTTCTTT.

With regard to this clonotype: Relative to the germline gene, one junction end is altered; a read error may explain this. This rearrangement joins TRBV3-1 to TRBJ2-7, with D possibly TRBD1 on 5 matching bases. Looked up from germline, CDR1 is LGHDT and CDR2 is YNNKEL (reference sequence). This CDR3 is built from 15 residues. CDR3 sequence: CASTQRHRSSYEQYF. The CDR3 nucleotides read TGTGCCAGCACCCAAAGGCACAGGAGCTCCTACGAGCAGTACTTC.

This clonotype was counted between two and nine times. The V and J genes are TRBV2 and TRBJ1-1; unclear D gene. From germline, CDR1 is SNHLY and CDR2 FYNNEI. The CDR3 is 11 residues long. V was pared by 4 bases and J by 4 bases, with 4 bases between. The CDR3 bases are TGTGCCAGCAGTGGACGCACTGAAGCTTTCTTT. Translating it yields CASSGRTEAFF.